This TCR beta chain was captured in a study of OX40 agonist ivuxolimab in advanced cancers. Turning to the study itself: Patients took ivuxolimab, an agonistic anti-OX40 (CD134) antibody. Earlier anti-PD-1, anti-PD-L1 or anti-CTLA-4 therapy was permitted; about 44% had received some.

TCRdb's table, derived via immunoSEQ multiplex PCR, lists solely in-frame clones and lacks some. The sample shows tens of thousands of clones, about 90% of them seen only once. V lost 6 bases and J lost 7; bases outside the gene matches: 7. Germline V gene sequence: CDR1 SGHNT, CDR2 YENEEA. This CDR3 spans 15 amino acids. This clonotype was obtained from an adult with an advanced solid tumor such as melanoma, head and neck, liver or kidney cancer. The material was CD4+ or CD8+ T cells sorted from blood, obtained in a trial of the OX40 agonist ivuxolimab. The chain recombines TRBV11-3 with TRBJ2-1, with 12 bases matching TRBD2. Written as DNA, the CDR3 is TGTGCCAGCAGTAACGGACTAGCGGGGTTAAATGAGCAGTTCTTC. Amino acids: CASSNGLAGLNEQFF.